Below, 25 T cell receptor beta chains from the same sample are listed, as sequenced in a study of cytomegalovirus exposure and HLA in healthy donors. Only in-frame clones appear in the TCRdb table, and some are missing; sequencing was by immunoSEQ multiplex PCR. The data show 71,000 or so clones, with roughly 94% seen just once and 2.1% held by the top ten. The sample comprised PBMCs. These receptors all come from a young woman in good health and CMV-seronegative.

The rearrangement uses TRBV7-8 and TRBJ2-3; 7 positions match TRBD2. Unmatched junction bases numbered 8, after V lost 5 bases and J lost 0 bases. The CDR3 covers 16 residues. The germline CDR1 and CDR2 sequences are SGHVS and FQNEAQ. Here the CDR3 reads CASSPLLAASTDTQYF. In DNA form, the CDR3 reads TGTGCCAGCAGCCCCCTCCTAGCGGCTAGCACAGATACGCAGTATTTT.

The rearrangement uses TRBV2 and TRBJ1-1; D uncertain. Germline assignment: CDR1 SNHLY and CDR2 FYNNEI. The CDR3 contains 13 residues. The V end was cut by 3 bases, the J end by 0 bases, with 5 bases between. The DNA for the CDR3 is TGTGCCAGCAGTGAGTCTATGAACACTGAAGCTTTCTTT. This translates into CASSESMNTEAFF.

The gene calls are TRBV7-9 and TRBJ1-1, with TRBD1 matching over 10 bases. The CDR3 extends over 14 amino acids. V gave up 5 bases and J gave up 5 bases; unmatched junction bases: 5. CDR1 SEHNR and CDR2 FQNEAQ come from the germline V gene (reference sequence). CDR3 nucleotide sequence: TGTGCCAGCAGCAACGACAGGGGGCGTACTGAAGCTTTCTTT. Its translation: CASSNDRGRTEAFF.

CDR3 protein: CASSQRPGGGGTGELFF. The DNA of the CDR3 is TGTGCCAGCAGCCAACGCCCCGGGGGCGGGGGCACCGGGGAGCTGTTTTTT. This chain joins TRBV7-6 and TRBJ2-2; a weak D match, TRBD2 (7 bases). Germline V gene sequence: CDR1 SGHVS, CDR2 FNYEAQ. CDR3 length equals 17 residues. Trimming took 5 bases from V and 4 from J, leaving 20 bases between them.

The V gene is TRBV9, the J gene TRBJ2-2; weak D call: TRBD2 (6 bases). This CDR3 region has 15 residues. V gave up 2 bases and J gave up 7 bases, with 15 bases separating them. Germline CDR1 and CDR2: SGDLS and YYNGEE. The DNA for the CDR3 is TGTGCCAGCAGCGTCGGGAGCCCGGCGGACGGGGAGCTGTTTTTT. Translating gives CASSVGSPADGELFF.

The rearrangement joins TRBV5-8 to TRBJ2-3; TRBD2 matches at 9 bases. The germline gives CDR1 SGHTS, CDR2 YDEGEE. J gave up 2 bases and V 0 bases, and 7 bases lay outside the gene matches. The CDR3 consists of 17 residues. CDR3 nucleotides: TGTGCCAGCAGCTTGGTTGTGCTAGCGGGAATCACAGATACGCAGTATTTT. It translates to CASSLVVLAGITDTQYF.

The chain employs TRBV27 and TRBJ2-1; 8 bases map to TRBD2. V gave up 3 bases and J gave up 8 bases; unmatched junction bases: 15. This CDR3 is 17 amino acids long. Germline CDR1 reads MNHEY; CDR2 reads SMNVEV (reference sequence). CDR3 in amino acids: CASSFGVWRGAPDEQFF. The DNA of the CDR3 is TGTGCCAGCAGTTTCGGGGTGTGGCGGGGGGCCCCGGATGAGCAGTTCTTC.

This clone was seen a single time. The chain carries TRBV6-1 and TRBJ2-5; tentative D call: TRBD2 (6 bases). Deletions cut 6 bases from V and 1 base from J, with 15 bases between. The length of the CDR3 is 15 residues. CDR1 and CDR2 (germline): MNHNS, SASEGT. The CDR3 protein is CASRIRRAAQETQYF. CDR3 nucleotides: TGTGCCAGCAGGATCCGGAGGGCAGCCCAAGAGACCCAGTACTTC.

The chain combines TRBV29-1 with TRBJ2-3; possible D gene TRBD2, 6 bases. The CDR3 spans 18 residues. Trimming pared 4 bases from V and 1 base from J, leaving 24 bases between. CDR1 and CDR2 from the germline V gene are SQVTM and ANQGSEA. CDR3 bases: TGCAGCGTTGTCCGGGCTAGCGTCGCACCGCGCGGCACAGATACGCAGTATTTT. Translating gives CSVVRASVAPRGTDTQYF.

The CDR3: CASSSYRGLGKLFF. The CDR3 DNA reads as TGTGCCAGCAGTTCATACAGGGGGCTGGGAAAACTGTTTTTT. The rearrangement links TRBV27 to TRBJ1-4, with TRBD1 matching over 9 bases. V gave up 4 bases and J gave up 10 bases; unmatched junction bases: 7. This CDR3 has 14 amino acids. Per germline, CDR1 MNHEY and CDR2 SMNVEV (reference sequence).

V and J are TRBV6-5 and TRBJ1-6; 8 nucleotides align to TRBD1. The CDR3 totals 15 residues. V gave up 2 bases and J gave up 9 bases; unmatched junction bases: 6. In germline, CDR1 is MNHEY, CDR2 SVGAGI. The CDR3 sequence is CASSYRDRWTSPLHF. For the CDR3, the DNA is TGTGCCAGCAGTTACAGGGACAGGTGGACTTCACCCCTCCACTTT.

The rearrangement links TRBV19 to TRBJ1-2, with 9 bases that match TRBD1. The length of the CDR3 is 15 residues. The ends lost 9 bases at V and 3 bases at J; junction bases unmatched: 11. CDR1 is LNHDA and CDR2 is SQIVND in the germline V gene (reference sequence). In nucleotides, the CDR3 is TGTGCCAGCCAGACGGACAGGGGTTCCTACTATGGCTACACCTTC. This translates into CASQTDRGSYYGYTF.

The chain joins TRBV30 to TRBJ1-1, with D perhaps TRBD1 (5 bases). V was clipped by 3 bases and J by 3 bases, with 14 bases between them. From germline, CDR1 is GTSNPN and CDR2 SVGIG (reference sequence). The CDR3 sequence is 14 residues long. DNA for the CDR3: TGTGCCTGGAGCAAAAGGGGAGGGGACACTGAAGCTTTCTTT. Translation gives CAWSKRGGDTEAFF.

The V gene is TRBV28, the J gene TRBJ2-7, with TRBD2 identical over 7 bases. The germline CDR1 and CDR2 sequences are MDHEN and SYDVKM. With 5 bases clipped from V and 2 bases from J, the junction kept 15 bases outside the gene matches. The CDR3 length is 17 residues. As DNA, the CDR3 is TGTGCCAGCAGTATCACCATCGGACTAGGGATCCCCTACGAGCAGTACTTC. The encoded protein is CASSITIGLGIPYEQYF.

The rearrangement uses TRBV5-5 and TRBJ1-2; 12 positions match TRBD1. Germline V CDR1 and CDR2: SGHKS, YYEKEE (reference sequence). V was pared by 2 bases and J by 8 bases, with 13 bases of the junction left unmatched. The CDR3 sequence is 17 residues long. The CDR3 sequence is CASSLDPGTGGEKGYTF. CDR3 DNA sequence: TGTGCCAGCAGCTTAGATCCCGGGACAGGGGGCGAAAAAGGCTACACCTTC.

The chain joins TRBV7-9 to TRBJ2-7, with 9 bases lining up with TRBD1. Per germline, CDR1 SEHNR and CDR2 FQNEAQ (reference sequence). After removal of 4 bases from V and 4 bases from J, the junction contained 8 bases not matched to a gene. CDR3 length: 15 residues. Here the CDR3 DNA reads TGTGCCAGCAGCTCGCCCGGGACAGGGTTGTACGAGCAGTACTTC. Its translation: CASSSPGTGLYEQYF.

The V call is TRBV4-3, the J call TRBJ1-1, with TRBD1 matching 9 bases. This CDR3 comprises 15 residues. Per the germline V gene, CDR1 is LGHNA and CDR2 is YSLEER. The V segment lost 4 bases and the J segment 5 bases; nucleotides outside the gene matches: 8. The CDR3 loop reads CASSLSQGAGTEAFF. The CDR3 DNA sequence: TGCGCCAGCAGCCTGTCACAGGGGGCAGGAACTGAAGCTTTCTTT.

The chain couples TRBV11-2 to TRBJ2-3, with D unclear. Germline V gene sequence: CDR1 SGHAT, CDR2 FQNNGV. The CDR3 extends over 13 amino acids. V lost 7 bases, J lost 3 bases, and 11 bases lay in between. CDR3 amino acids: CASTVGWTDTQYF. The CDR3 DNA reads TGTGCCAGCACCGTCGGTTGGACAGATACGCAGTATTTT.

In this sample, this clone turned up once. This chain connects TRBV29-1 to TRBJ2-1, with D perhaps matching TRBD2 (6 bases). Trimming cost V 6 bases and J 5 bases, with 14 bases left between them. Germline CDR1 is SQVTM and CDR2 is ANQGSEA. The CDR3 has 13 amino acids. Here the CDR3 DNA reads TGCAGCGTCCTGGACTACCGCGACAATGAGCAGTTCTTC. It yields the protein CSVLDYRDNEQFF.

J is TRBJ2-7 and V is TRBV5-1; 9 nucleotides line up with TRBD1. V dropped 4 bases and J dropped 4; count of bases not matched to a gene: 12. The CDR3 extends over 16 amino acids. Germline V CDR1 and CDR2: SGHRS, YFSETQ. The CDR3 bases are TGCGCCAGCAGCCCAGCCGGGACAGGGTATCCGTACGAGCAGTACTTC. It is translated as CASSPAGTGYPYEQYF.

The chain is built from TRBV4-1 and TRBJ2-3; possible D gene TRBD2, 6 bases. The CDR3 has 15 residues. Germline assignment: CDR1 MGHRA and CDR2 YSYEKL. Deletions cut 4 bases from V and 2 bases from J, with 13 bases between. The CDR3 sequence: CASSRVSGSTDTQYF. CDR3 in DNA: TGCGCCAGCAGCCGCGTTAGCGGTTCCACAGATACGCAGTATTTT.

As for this clone: Other DNA variants within this sample encode the same CDR3. The CDR3: CASSPGTSGRYNEQFF. CDR3 sequence (DNA): TGTGCCAGCTCACCCGGGACTAGCGGGAGGTACAATGAGCAGTTCTTC. The chain combines TRBV18 with TRBJ2-1; 15 nucleotides match TRBD2. CDR1 is KGHSH and CDR2 is LQKENI in the germline V gene. The CDR3 is 16 amino acids. V was clipped by 3 bases and J by 4 bases; unmatched bases: 1.

This clone was observed once. This chain connects TRBV30 to TRBJ2-7, with a possible D match to TRBD2 (5 bases). CDR3 length equals 14 residues. With 2 bases removed from V and 3 bases from J, the gap between germline ends came to 14 bases. CDR1 and CDR2 from the germline V gene are GTSNPN and SVGIG (reference sequence). The CDR3 nucleotides are TGTGCCTGGAGTTTCCTAGCATCAGGCTACGAGCAGTACTTC. Its translation is CAWSFLASGYEQYF.

The gene calls are TRBV28 and TRBJ2-3, with 8 bases aligning to TRBD2. Germline-derived CDR1 and CDR2 are MDHEN and SYDVKM. V shed 5 bases and J 4 bases; nucleotides not matched to a gene: 11. The CDR3 runs 16 residues. CDR3 nucleotide sequence: TGTGCCAGCAGTGGCCCGCCGGGACTAGTCTCAGATACGCAGTATTTT. This encodes CASSGPPGLVSDTQYF.

This sequence joins TRBV30 and TRBJ2-7; maybe TRBD1 (5 bases). Trimming took off 7 bases at V and 5 bases at J, with 18 bases between the two ends. This CDR3 comprises 13 residues. Germline CDR1 GTSNPN, CDR2 SVGIG (reference sequence). This CDR3 is CASEQEGANEQYF. CDR3 DNA sequence: TGTGCCTCGGAACAGGAAGGGGCGAACGAGCAGTACTTC. The whole variable domain, filled in from reference TRBV30 and TRBJ2-7, reads SQTIHQWPATLVQPVGSPLSLECTVEGTSNPNLYWYRQAAGRGLQLLFYSVGIGQISSEVPQNLSASRPQDRQFILSSKKLLLSDSGFYLCASEQEGANEQYFGPGTRLTVT.